This passage covers 18 T cell receptor beta chains from one sample sequenced in a study of blood T cell repertoires in COVID-19. Generated by immunoSEQ multiplex PCR, the TCRdb table keeps only in-frame clones and is missing some. The sample holds 90,000 to 110,000 clones, about nine tenths seen once. Sequencing input: peripheral blood. The receptors come from a human donor in a cohort sampled during active COVID-19.

The chain is built from TRBV19 and TRBJ2-5; D call uncertain. The V gene lost 1 base and the J gene lost 5 bases, with 17 bases spanning the gap. CDR3 length: 16 amino acids. The germline V gene encodes CDR1 LNHDA and CDR2 SQIVND (reference sequence). CDR3 nucleotide sequence: TGTGCCAGTAGTATAGGGGCCCAGCCCTATGGGGAGACCCAGTACTTC. Amino acids: CASSIGAQPYGETQYF. Variable domain in full (rest from reference TRBV19 and TRBJ2-5): DGGITQSPKYLFRKEGQNVTLSCEQNLNHDAMYWYRQDPGQGLRLIYYSQIVNDFQKGDIAEGYSVSREKKESFPLTVTSAQKNPTAFYLCASSIGAQPYGETQYFGPGTRLLVL.

The V and J genes are TRBV28 and TRBJ2-5, with TRBD2 matching over 13 bases. CDR1 and CDR2 from the germline V gene are MDHEN and SYDVKM. The CDR3 extends over 15 amino acids. V shed 6 bases and J 2 bases; nucleotides not matched to a gene: 3. CDR3 nucleotide sequence: TGTGCCAGCAGGGGACTAGCGGGACTACAAGAGACCCAGTACTTC. As protein: CASRGLAGLQETQYF.

This rearrangement joins TRBV19 to TRBJ1-6, with 7 bases aligning to TRBD1. The CDR3 covers 15 residues. Germline CDR1 and CDR2: LNHDA and SQIVND (reference sequence). With V trimmed by 7 bases and J by 4 bases, 7 bases remained unmatched. CDR3 residues: CASTQRDRYNSPLHF. In DNA form, the CDR3 reads TGTGCCAGTACCCAAAGGGACAGATATAATTCACCCCTCCACTTT.

This chain joins TRBV7-9 and TRBJ2-5; 15 bases line up with TRBD2. The length of the CDR3 is 15 residues. V lost 4 bases to trimming and J lost 4 bases; unmatched junction nucleotides: 1. CDR1 SEHNR and CDR2 FQNEAQ come from the germline V gene (reference sequence). The CDR3 region has the DNA TGTGCCAGCAGCTGGGGACTAGCGGGAGGAGAGACCCAGTACTTC. This codes for CASSWGLAGGETQYF.

The J gene is TRBJ2-2, the V gene TRBV9; perhaps TRBD2 as D (6 bases). Germline V lookup: CDR1 SGDLS, CDR2 YYNGEE. The CDR3 consists of 14 residues. Trimming shortened V by 2 bases and J by 4 bases, and 9 bases separated the two germline ends. In DNA, the CDR3 is TGTGCCAGCAGCGTCCAGGGAGGCACCGGGGAGCTGTTTTTT. Translation gives CASSVQGGTGELFF.

A single count supports this clone. CDR3 sequence reads: CASSRGFNEQFF. For the CDR3, the DNA is TGTGCCAGCAGTCGGGGATTCAATGAGCAGTTCTTC. The chain recombines TRBV6-2 or TRBV6-3 with TRBJ2-1; TRBD2 is a possible D gene (5 bases). The germline V and J ends were trimmed by 5 bases and 6 bases, with 8 bases remaining between them. CDR1 is MNHEY and CDR2 is SVGEGT in the germline V gene. This CDR3 is built from 12 residues.

CDR3 residues: CASSFKSSPRAFF. The CDR3 DNA sequence: TGTGCCAGCAGCTTTAAGTCGTCTCCCCGGGCTTTCTTT. The rearrangement joins TRBV5-6 to TRBJ1-1; D remains unclear. V dropped 2 bases and J dropped 11 bases, with 16 bases sitting between them. Germline values: CDR1 SGHDT, CDR2 YYEEEE. The CDR3 runs to 13 residues.

The rearrangement uses TRBV19 and TRBJ2-7; 9 bases match TRBD2. V shed 3 bases, J shed 1 base, and the junction held 7 bases outside the gene matches. The CDR3 length is 16 residues. Germline CDR1 LNHDA, CDR2 SQIVND (reference sequence). CDR3 sequence reads: CASSIRRGGFSYEQYF. The CDR3 DNA is TGTGCCAGTAGTATCCGGCGGGGGGGCTTTTCCTACGAGCAGTACTTC.

The chain joins TRBV19 to TRBJ1-6; TRBD1 matches 8 bases. Germline trimming cut 10 bases from V and 7 bases from J; bases unmatched to any gene: 6. This CDR3 is 13 amino acids long. CDR1 is LNHDA and CDR2 is SQIVND in the germline V gene (reference sequence). The CDR3: CATRDRRNSPLHF. As DNA, the CDR3 is TGTGCCACCCGGGACAGGAGGAATTCACCCCTCCACTTT.

The chain has TRBV5-1 and TRBJ2-7; 8 nucleotides line up with TRBD1. The CDR3 spans 18 residues. Germline V gene data show CDR1 as SGHRS and CDR2 as YFSETQ. The V and J ends lost 0 bases and 7 bases, in that order; junction bases with no gene match: 18. The CDR3 sequence: CASSLEGRGRVPTGEQYF. CDR3 coding DNA: TGCGCCAGCAGCTTGGAGGGCAGGGGGCGAGTTCCGACGGGAGAGCAGTACTTC.

The V gene is TRBV27, the J gene TRBJ2-7; D is perhaps TRBD1 (5 bases). The CDR3 runs 14 residues. V dropped 7 bases and J dropped 2 bases, with 15 bases sitting between them. Germline lookup yields CDR1 MNHEY and CDR2 SMNVEV (reference sequence). In nucleotides, the CDR3 is TGTGCCAGCACCCCGGCAGGGTTAACCTACGAGCAGTACTTC. This encodes CASTPAGLTYEQYF.

The V call is TRBV24-1, the J call TRBJ2-1; D is perhaps TRBD2 (6 bases). Germline V gene lookup returns CDR1 KGHDR and CDR2 SFDVKD. CDR3 size: 14 residues. The ends were cut back, 4 bases at V and 8 bases at J, with 14 bases in the middle. The CDR3 spells CATSDQTEGHEQFF. DNA for the CDR3: TGTGCCACCAGTGACCAAACGGAGGGGCATGAGCAGTTCTTC.

The rearrangement uses TRBV4-2 and TRBJ2-3; 11 bases map to TRBD2. Trimming at V came to 1 base and at J to 3 bases, leaving 9 bases not matched to a gene. This CDR3 is 18 amino acids long. Germline assignment: CDR1 LGHNA and CDR2 YNFKEQ. CDR3 DNA sequence: TGTGCCAGCAGCCAAGTTCAACTAGCGGGGGTATCTACAGATACGCAGTATTTT. This gives the protein CASSQVQLAGVSTDTQYF.

The chain has TRBV18 and TRBJ2-1, with 14 bases fitting TRBD2. CDR1 and CDR2 from the germline V gene are KGHSH and LQKENI. This CDR3 is built from 19 residues. Losses at the gene ends were 3 bases for V and 5 bases for J; bases not matched to a gene: 12. CDR3 in DNA: TGTGCCAGCTCACCGTCAGGGTTGGGACTAGCGGGAGAGAACAATGAGCAGTTCTTC. Residues: CASSPSGLGLAGENNEQFF.

The V call is TRBV6-1, the J call TRBJ1-1; TRBD1 aligns across 9 bases. This CDR3 spans 17 amino acids. Losses at the gene ends were 4 bases for V and 8 bases for J; bases not matched to a gene: 17. Germline V CDR1 and CDR2: MNHNS, SASEGT. The CDR3 DNA reads as TGTGCCAGCAGTGTGAGGGGACAGGGAAGTTATGGACCAGAAGCTTTCTTT. Its protein is CASSVRGQGSYGPEAFF.

J is TRBJ1-2 and V is TRBV15, with a weak D call TRBD1 (5 bases). The CDR3 totals 15 residues. CDR1 and CDR2 (germline): LNHNV, YYDKDF (reference sequence). V was shortened by 1 base and J by 8 bases, with 17 bases between the two germline ends. CDR3 nucleotides: TGTGCCACCAGCAGAGGGGGGGTAGGCCCCCAGGGCTACACCTTC. It encodes CATSRGGVGPQGYTF.

The V and J genes are TRBV5-1 and TRBJ2-5; D perhaps matches TRBD1 (6 bases). The V gene's germline CDR1 is SGHRS and CDR2 YFSETQ. V lost 0 bases to trimming and J lost 4 bases, with 13 bases between them. This CDR3 has 15 amino acids. The CDR3 here is CASSLAWGLGETQYF. The CDR3, as DNA: TGCGCCAGCAGCTTGGCGTGGGGGCTAGGAGAGACCCAGTACTTC.

Only one count was recorded for this clone. The chain carries TRBV18 and TRBJ2-5; D ambiguous. Trimming pared 2 bases from V and 4 bases from J, leaving 5 bases between. Per the germline V gene, CDR1 is KGHSH and CDR2 is LQKENI. CDR3 length: 12 amino acids. This CDR3 is CASSPNRETQYF. The CDR3 region has the DNA TGTGCCAGCTCACCAAATAGAGAGACCCAGTACTTC.